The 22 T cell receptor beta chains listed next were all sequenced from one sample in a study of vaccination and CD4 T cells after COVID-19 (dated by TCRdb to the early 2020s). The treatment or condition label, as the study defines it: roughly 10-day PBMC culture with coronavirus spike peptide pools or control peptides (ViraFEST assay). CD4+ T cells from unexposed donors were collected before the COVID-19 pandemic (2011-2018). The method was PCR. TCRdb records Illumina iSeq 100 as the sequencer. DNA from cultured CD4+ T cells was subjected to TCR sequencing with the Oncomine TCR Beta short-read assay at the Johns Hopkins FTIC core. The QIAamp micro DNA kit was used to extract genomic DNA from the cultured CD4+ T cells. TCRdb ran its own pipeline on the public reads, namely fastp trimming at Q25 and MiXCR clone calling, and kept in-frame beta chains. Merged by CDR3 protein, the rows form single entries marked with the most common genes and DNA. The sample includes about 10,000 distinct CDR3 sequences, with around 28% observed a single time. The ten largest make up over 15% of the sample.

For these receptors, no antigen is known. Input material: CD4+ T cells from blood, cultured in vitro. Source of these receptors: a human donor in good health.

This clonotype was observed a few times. CDR3 residues: CASRGDEAFF. The CDR3 nucleotides are TGTGCCAGCAGGGGAGATGAAGCTTTCTTT. The chain employs TRBV2 and TRBJ1-1; D is uncertain. Germline loops: CDR1 SNHLY, CDR2 FYNNEI. The CDR3 runs 10 residues. Trimming shortened V by 6 bases and J by 7 bases, and 6 bases separated the two germline ends.

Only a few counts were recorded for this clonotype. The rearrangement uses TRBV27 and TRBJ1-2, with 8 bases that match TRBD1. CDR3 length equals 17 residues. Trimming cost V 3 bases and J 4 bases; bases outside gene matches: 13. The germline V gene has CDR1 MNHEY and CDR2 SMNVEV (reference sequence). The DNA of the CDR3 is TGTGCCAGCAGTTTCCGTCCCGGGACAGGCCCCGTCTATGGCTACACCTTC. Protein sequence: CASSFRPGTGPVYGYTF.

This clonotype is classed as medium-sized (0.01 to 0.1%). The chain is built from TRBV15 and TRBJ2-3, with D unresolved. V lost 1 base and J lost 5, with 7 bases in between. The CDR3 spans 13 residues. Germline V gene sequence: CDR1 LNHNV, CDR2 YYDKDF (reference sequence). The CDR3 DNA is TGTGCCACCAGCAGAGCATTGCAAGATACGCAGTATTTT. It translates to CATSRALQDTQYF.

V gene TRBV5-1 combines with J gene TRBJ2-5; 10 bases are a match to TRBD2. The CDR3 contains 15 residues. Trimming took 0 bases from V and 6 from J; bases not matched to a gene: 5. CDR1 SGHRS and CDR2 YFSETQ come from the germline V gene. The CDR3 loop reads CASSLEAGGPKTQYF. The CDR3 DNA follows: TGCGCCAGCAGCTTGGAAGCGGGAGGGCCGAAGACCCAGTACTTC. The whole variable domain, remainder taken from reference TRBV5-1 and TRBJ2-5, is KAGVTQTPRYLIKTRGQQVTLSCSPISGHRSVSWYQQTPGQGLQFLFEYFSETQRNKGNFPGRFSGRQFSNSRSEMNVSTLELGDSALYLCASSLEAGGPKTQYFGPGTRLLVL.

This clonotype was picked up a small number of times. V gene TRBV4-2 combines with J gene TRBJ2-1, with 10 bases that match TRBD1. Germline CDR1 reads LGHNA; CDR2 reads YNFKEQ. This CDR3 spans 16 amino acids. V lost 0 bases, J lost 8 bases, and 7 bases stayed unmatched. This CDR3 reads CASSQETGTGDHEQFF. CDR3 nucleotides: TGTGCCAGCAGCCAAGAGACCGGGACAGGGGACCATGAGCAGTTCTTC.

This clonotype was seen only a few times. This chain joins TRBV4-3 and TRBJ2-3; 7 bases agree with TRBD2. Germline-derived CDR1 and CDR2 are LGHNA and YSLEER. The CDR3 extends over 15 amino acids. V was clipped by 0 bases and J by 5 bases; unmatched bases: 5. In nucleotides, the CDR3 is TGCGCCAGCAGCCAAGATCGGGGGGTCGGAGATACGCAGTATTTT. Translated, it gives CASSQDRGVGDTQYF.

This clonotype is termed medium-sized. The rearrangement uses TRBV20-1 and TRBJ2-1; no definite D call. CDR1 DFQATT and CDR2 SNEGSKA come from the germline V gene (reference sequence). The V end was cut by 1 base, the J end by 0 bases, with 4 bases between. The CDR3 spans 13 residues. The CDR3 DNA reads TGCAGTGCTAGAGCGGGCTCCTACAATGAGCAGTTCTTC. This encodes CSARAGSYNEQFF.

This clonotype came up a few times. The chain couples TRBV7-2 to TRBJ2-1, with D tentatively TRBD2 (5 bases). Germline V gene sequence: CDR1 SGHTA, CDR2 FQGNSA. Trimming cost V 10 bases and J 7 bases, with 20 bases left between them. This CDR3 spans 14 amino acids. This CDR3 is CATRAGAVVNEQFF. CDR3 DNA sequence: TGTGCCACCCGAGCAGGAGCGGTCGTGAATGAGCAGTTCTTC.

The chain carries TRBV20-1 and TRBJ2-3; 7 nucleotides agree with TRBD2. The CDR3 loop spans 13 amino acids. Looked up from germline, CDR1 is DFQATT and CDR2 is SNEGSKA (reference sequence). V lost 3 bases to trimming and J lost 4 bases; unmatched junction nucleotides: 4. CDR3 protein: CSARASGADTQYF. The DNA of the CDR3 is TGCAGTGCTAGGGCTAGCGGAGCAGATACGCAGTATTTT.

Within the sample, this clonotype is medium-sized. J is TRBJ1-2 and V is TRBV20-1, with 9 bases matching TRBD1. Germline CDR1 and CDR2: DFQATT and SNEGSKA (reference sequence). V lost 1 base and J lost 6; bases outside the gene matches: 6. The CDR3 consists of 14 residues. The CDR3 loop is CSARVPGQGDGYTF. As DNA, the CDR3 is TGCAGTGCTAGAGTTCCGGGACAGGGTGATGGCTACACCTTC.

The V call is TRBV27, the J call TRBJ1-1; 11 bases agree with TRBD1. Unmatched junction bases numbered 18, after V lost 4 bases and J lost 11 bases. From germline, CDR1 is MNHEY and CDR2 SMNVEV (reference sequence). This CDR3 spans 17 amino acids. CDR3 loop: CASSSSHLRTGGEWAFF. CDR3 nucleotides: TGTGCCAGCAGTTCGAGCCACCTCAGGACAGGGGGCGAATGGGCTTTCTTT.

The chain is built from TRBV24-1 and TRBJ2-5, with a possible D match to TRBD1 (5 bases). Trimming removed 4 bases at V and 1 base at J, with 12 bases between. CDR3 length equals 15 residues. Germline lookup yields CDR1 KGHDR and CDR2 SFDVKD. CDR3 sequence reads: CATSDPRQPQETQYF. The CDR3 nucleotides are TGTGCCACCAGTGACCCTCGACAGCCCCAAGAGACCCAGTACTTC.

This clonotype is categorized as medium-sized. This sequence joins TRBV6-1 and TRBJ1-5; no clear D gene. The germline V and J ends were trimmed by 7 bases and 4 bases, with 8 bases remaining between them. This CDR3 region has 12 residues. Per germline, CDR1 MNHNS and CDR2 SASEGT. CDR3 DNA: TGTGCCAGCAATATACGGAATCAGCCCCAGCATTTT. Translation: CASNIRNQPQHF.

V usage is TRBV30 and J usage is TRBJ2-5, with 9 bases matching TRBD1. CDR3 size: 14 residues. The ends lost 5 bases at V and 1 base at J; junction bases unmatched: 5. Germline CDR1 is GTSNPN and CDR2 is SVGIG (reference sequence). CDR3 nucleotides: TGTGCCTGGGGCCGACAGGGGGTCCAAGAGACCCAGTACTTC. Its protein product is CAWGRQGVQETQYF.

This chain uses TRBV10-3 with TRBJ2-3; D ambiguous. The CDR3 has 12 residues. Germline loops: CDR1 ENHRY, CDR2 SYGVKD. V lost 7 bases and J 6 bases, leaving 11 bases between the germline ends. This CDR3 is CAIKSTGDTQYF. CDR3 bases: TGTGCCATCAAATCGACTGGGGATACGCAGTATTTT.

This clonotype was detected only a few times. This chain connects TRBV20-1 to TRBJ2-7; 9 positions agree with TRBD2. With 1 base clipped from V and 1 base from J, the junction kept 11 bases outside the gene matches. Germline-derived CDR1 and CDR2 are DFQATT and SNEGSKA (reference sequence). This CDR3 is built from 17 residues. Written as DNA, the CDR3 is TGCAGTGCTAGAGGTGACATTGCGGGAGGGAGGTCCTACGAGCAGTACTTC. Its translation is CSARGDIAGGRSYEQYF.

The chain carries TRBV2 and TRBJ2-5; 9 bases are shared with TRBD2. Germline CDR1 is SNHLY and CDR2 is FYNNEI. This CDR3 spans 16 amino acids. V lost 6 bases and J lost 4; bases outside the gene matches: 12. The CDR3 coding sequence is TGTGCCAGCAGGGTGCGGGCGGGGGGGGGTGGAGAGACCCAGTACTTC. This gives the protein CASRVRAGGGGETQYF. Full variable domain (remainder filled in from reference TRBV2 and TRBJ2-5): EPEVTQTPSHQVTQMGQEVILRCVPISNHLYFYWYRQILGQKVEFLVSFYNNEISEKSEIFDDQFSVERPDGSNFTLKIRSTKLEDSAMYFCASRVRAGGGGETQYFGPGTRLLVL.

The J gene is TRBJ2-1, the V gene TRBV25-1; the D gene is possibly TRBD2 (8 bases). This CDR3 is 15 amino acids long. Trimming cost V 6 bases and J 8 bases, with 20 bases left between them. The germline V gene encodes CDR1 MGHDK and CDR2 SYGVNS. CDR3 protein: CASRPATGGGYEQFF. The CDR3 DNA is TGTGCCAGCAGACCCGCAACGGGAGGGGGCTATGAGCAGTTCTTC.

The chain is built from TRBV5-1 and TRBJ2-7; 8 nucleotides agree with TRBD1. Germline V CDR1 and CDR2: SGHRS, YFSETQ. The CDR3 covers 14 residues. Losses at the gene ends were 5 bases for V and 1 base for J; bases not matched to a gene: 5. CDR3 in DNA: TGCGCCAGCAGACCACAGGGGGGATCCTACGAGCAGTACTTC. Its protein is CASRPQGGSYEQYF.

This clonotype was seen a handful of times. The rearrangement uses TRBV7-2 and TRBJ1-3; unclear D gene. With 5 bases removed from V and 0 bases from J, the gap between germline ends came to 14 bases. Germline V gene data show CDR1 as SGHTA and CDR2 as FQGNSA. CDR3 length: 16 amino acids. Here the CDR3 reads CASSLYQVSSGNTIYF. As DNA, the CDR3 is TGTGCCAGCAGCCTTTATCAGGTCAGCTCTGGAAACACCATATATTTT.

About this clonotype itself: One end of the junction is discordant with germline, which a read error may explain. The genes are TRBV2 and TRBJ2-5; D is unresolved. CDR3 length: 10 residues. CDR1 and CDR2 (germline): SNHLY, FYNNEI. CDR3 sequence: CASREETQYF. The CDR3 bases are TGTGCCAGCAGGGAAGAGACCCAGTACTTC.

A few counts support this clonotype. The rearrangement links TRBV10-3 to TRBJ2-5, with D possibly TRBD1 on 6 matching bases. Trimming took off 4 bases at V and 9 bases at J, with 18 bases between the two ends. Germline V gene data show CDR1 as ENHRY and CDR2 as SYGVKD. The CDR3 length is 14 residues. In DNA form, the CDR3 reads TGTGCCATCAGTGGGCCTGGACAGCTTGCGGCCCAGTACTTC. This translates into CAISGPGQLAAQYF.